This record covers a single T cell receptor beta chain. This entry comes from a study of blood T cell repertoires in COVID-19. The CDR3 is 16 amino acids. The germline V gene has CDR1 SGDLS and CDR2 YYNGEE. Trimming at V came to 2 bases and at J to 0 bases, leaving 5 bases not matched to a gene. Some clones are missing from TCRdb's copy, which holds only in-frame ones; the method was immunoSEQ multiplex PCR. The repertoire holds approximately 110,000 clones, with about 82% as singletons. Sequencing was carried out using peripheral blood. The TCR comes from a human donor in a cohort sampled during active COVID-19. The V call is TRBV9, the J call TRBJ1-5; TRBD1 matches at 7 bases. In DNA, the CDR3 is TGTGCCAGCAGCGTCGGACAGGATTATAGCAATCAGCCCCAGCATTTT. Its protein product is CASSVGQDYSNQPQHF.